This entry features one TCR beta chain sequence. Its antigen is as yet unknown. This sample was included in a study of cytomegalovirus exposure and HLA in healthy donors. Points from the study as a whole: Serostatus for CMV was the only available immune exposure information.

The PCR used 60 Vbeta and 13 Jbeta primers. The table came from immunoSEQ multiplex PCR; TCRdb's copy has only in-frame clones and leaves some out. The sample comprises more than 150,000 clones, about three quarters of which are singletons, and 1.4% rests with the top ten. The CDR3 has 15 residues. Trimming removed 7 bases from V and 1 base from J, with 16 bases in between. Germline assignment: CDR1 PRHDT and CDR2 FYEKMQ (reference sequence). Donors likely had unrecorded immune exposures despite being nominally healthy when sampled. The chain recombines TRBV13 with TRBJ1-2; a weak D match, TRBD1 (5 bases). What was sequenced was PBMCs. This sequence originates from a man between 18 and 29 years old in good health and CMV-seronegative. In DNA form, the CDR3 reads TGTGCCAGCACCGAAAGGGGTCGTGTTAACTATGGCTACACCTTC. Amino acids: CASTERGRVNYGYTF.